Listed below are T cell receptor beta chains from one sample, sequenced in a study. TCRdb itself ran the RT-PCR reads through MiXCR, one entry per CDR3 protein. The repertoire holds more than 600,000 distinct CDR3 sequences, with 13% to 15% as singletons. Material for sequencing was memory CD4+ T cells from blood. These receptors all come from a female donor in good health, serving as a healthy control. The CDR3 runs from the conserved cysteine through the conserved F or W. The D gene is left open where the match is weak. Clone size, where shown, is once, few, many, or a class for clones that have expanded.

j_gene	v_gene	abundance	d_gene	CDR3aa	CDR3nt
TRBJ1-5	TRBV19	.	.	CASSIAGTNQPQHF	TGTGCCAGTAGTATAGCAGGGACCAATCAGCCCCAGCATTTT
TRBJ2-1	TRBV20-1	few	.	CSARDNGIYNEQFF	TGCAGTGCTAGAGATAACGGGATCTACAATGAGCAGTTCTTC
TRBJ1-2	TRBV5-6	.	.	CASSPRGALNYGYTF	TGTGCCAGCAGTCCCCGGGGGGCCCTTAACTATGGCTACACCTTC
TRBJ2-7	TRBV28	.	.	CASRPRGISYEQYF	TGTGCCAGCAGACCTCGGGGAATCTCCTACGAGCAGTACTTC
TRBJ2-1	TRBV6-5	few	TRBD1	CASSRRDRVYNEQFF	TGTGCCAGCAGTCGCCGGGACAGGGTTTACAATGAGCAGTTCTTC
TRBJ1-1	TRBV5-1	many	.	CASSSATPNTEAFF	TGCGCCAGCAGCTCAGCGACACCCAACACTGAAGCTTTCTTT
TRBJ2-1	TRBV5-1	.	TRBD2	CASSSTSGSWYEQFF	TGCGCCAGCAGCTCCACTAGCGGGAGTTGGTATGAGCAGTTCTTC
TRBJ2-3	TRBV11-2	many	.	CASSLSTRTDTQYF	TGTGCCAGCAGCTTATCTACCCGCACAGATACGCAGTATTTT
TRBJ2-7	TRBV11-2	few	.	CASSLGAPTVWYEQYF	TGTGCCAGCAGCTTAGGAGCCCCGACGGTTTGGTACGAGCAGTACTTC
TRBJ2-3	TRBV7-2	.	.	CASRKEGADTQYF	TGTGCCAGCAGGAAAGAAGGGGCGGATACGCAGTATTTT
TRBJ2-7	TRBV10-3	many	.	CATIGSLHEQYF	TGTGCCACCATCGGCTCGCTTCACGAGCAGTACTTC
TRBJ2-1	TRBV12-3/TRBV12-4	few	TRBD2	CASSPPGGGAGEQFF	TGTGCCAGCAGTCCGCCGGGCGGGGGGGCAGGTGAGCAGTTCTTC
TRBJ2-2	TRBV12-3/TRBV12-4	few	TRBD2	CASQRREGTGELFF	TGTGCCAGCCAGCGGCGGGAGGGCACCGGGGAGCTGTTTTTT
TRBJ1-4	TRBV29-1	many	TRBD1	CSGGQGPVELFF	TGCAGCGGGGGACAGGGGCCCGTCGAGCTGTTTTTT
TRBJ2-1	TRBV5-1	.	TRBD2	CASISGRALDYNEQFF	TGCGCCAGCATTAGCGGGAGGGCACTAGATTACAATGAGCAGTTCTTC
TRBJ1-2	TRBV5-1	.	.	CASSLQGSAGYGYTF	TGCGCCAGCAGCTTACAGGGATCTGCGGGCTATGGCTACACCTTC
TRBJ1-1	TRBV7-2	.	.	CASSFTPRNEAFF	TGTGCCAGCAGCTTTACTCCCCGGAATGAAGCTTTCTTT
TRBJ2-5	TRBV20-1	many	TRBD1	CSARPASGTGGRETQYF	TGCAGTGCTAGACCGGCGTCCGGGACAGGGGGCAGGGAGACCCAGTACTTC
TRBJ2-3	TRBV5-1	many	TRBD2	CASSSGTSGFDDTQYF	TGCGCCAGCAGCTCCGGGACTAGCGGGTTCGATGATACGCAGTATTTT
TRBJ1-2	TRBV20-1	.	.	CSARDHRVLGYTF	TGCAGTGCTAGAGATCATCGTGTTTTAGGCTACACCTTC
TRBJ2-7	TRBV5-1	few	TRBD1	CASSLDLRTGLYEQYF	TGCGCCAGCAGCTTGGATTTAAGGACAGGTCTTTACGAGCAGTACTTC
TRBJ2-3	TRBV4-3	few	TRBD2	CASSQESGSRTDTQYF	TGCGCCAGCAGCCAAGAGAGCGGGAGTCGAACAGATACGCAGTATTTT
TRBJ1-5	TRBV28	many	.	CASSLYSNQPQHF	TGTGCCAGCAGCCTTTATAGCAATCAGCCCCAGCATTTT
TRBJ2-5	TRBV5-1	few	.	CASSLGGDEMETQYF	TGCGCCAGCAGCTTGGGTGGGGATGAGATGGAGACCCAGTACTTC
TRBJ2-1	TRBV7-9	.	TRBD2	CASNPGLAGGQLQFF	TGTGCCAGCAACCCGGGACTAGCGGGAGGGCAATTGCAGTTCTTC
TRBJ1-6	TRBV2	.	TRBD1	CASGQGRSSPLHF	TGTGCCAGCGGACAGGGGAGGAGTTCACCCCTCCACTTT
TRBJ2-2	TRBV27	few	TRBD1	CASSRGQVNTGELFF	TGTGCCAGCAGTCGCGGACAGGTGAACACCGGGGAGCTGTTTTTT
TRBJ2-3	TRBV28	.	.	CASKEASRYTQYF	TGTGCCAGCAAAGAGGCCAGTCGATATACGCAGTATTTT
TRBJ2-3	TRBV11-2	many	TRBD2	CASSLDLSGMTDTQYF	TGTGCCAGCAGCTTAGATCTGAGCGGGATGACAGATACGCAGTATTTT
TRBJ2-1	TRBV9	once	TRBD2	CASSVGRSGRVGEQFF	TGTGCCAGCAGCGTGGGGAGAAGCGGGAGGGTGGGTGAGCAGTTCTTC
TRBJ1-5	TRBV10-3	.	.	CAISEPQHF	TGTGCCATCAGTGAGCCCCAGCATTTT
TRBJ2-7	TRBV5-1	many	.	CASSLVGRVSYEQYF	TGCGCCAGCAGCTTGGTTGGCCGTGTCTCCTACGAGCAGTACTTC
TRBJ1-5	TRBV18	many	.	CASSPGQGEPQHF	TGTGCCAGCTCCCCGGGACAAGGCGAGCCCCAGCATTTT
TRBJ2-2	TRBV3-1	.	.	CASSLGTVGELFF	TGTGCCAGCAGCCTCGGGACGGTCGGGGAGCTGTTTTTT
TRBJ1-6	TRBV10-3	many	TRBD1	CAIREDRAGNNSPLHF	TGTGCCATCAGAGAGGACAGGGCTGGGAATAATTCACCCCTCCACTTT
TRBJ2-1	TRBV10-3	.	.	CATQGSSSYNEQFF	TGTGCCACCCAAGGCTCGAGCTCCTACAATGAGCAGTTCTTC
TRBJ2-1	TRBV20-1	many	TRBD2	CSAIPAGAYNEQFF	TGCAGTGCTATCCCAGCGGGAGCCTACAATGAGCAGTTCTTC
TRBJ2-1	TRBV5-1	many	TRBD1	CASSLGQGIREQFF	TGCGCCAGCAGCTTGGGACAGGGAATTCGTGAGCAGTTCTTC
TRBJ1-2	TRBV5-1	.	.	CASSYVDSNYGYTF	TGCGCCAGCAGCTACGTGGACAGTAACTATGGCTACACCTTC
TRBJ1-1	TRBV12-3/TRBV12-4	few	.	CASSYNMNTEAFF	TGTGCCAGCAGTTATAACATGAACACTGAAGCTTTCTTT
TRBJ2-1	TRBV11-2	few	.	CASSLASSGQSNNEQFF	TGTGCCAGCAGCTTAGCGTCCTCGGGACAATCTAACAATGAGCAGTTCTTC
TRBJ2-7	TRBV7-3	many	.	CASSTRGVQGIYEQYF	TGTGCCAGCAGCACTCGAGGTGTTCAAGGGATCTACGAGCAGTACTTC
TRBJ1-2	TRBV12-3/TRBV12-4	once	TRBD1	CASSSRGQGPNYGYTF	TGTGCCAGCAGTTCGAGGGGACAGGGGCCTAACTATGGCTACACCTTC
TRBJ2-1	TRBV5-1	many	TRBD1	CASSLGQGVNEQFF	TGCGCCAGCAGCTTGGGCCAGGGGGTCAATGAGCAGTTCTTC
TRBJ1-1	TRBV2	.	TRBD1	CASRSGTGGMITEAFF	TGTGCCAGCAGAAGCGGGACAGGGGGCATGATCACTGAAGCTTTCTTT
TRBJ2-7	TRBV20-1	.	TRBD2	CSGRGDSGDFSYEQYF	TGCAGTGGAAGGGGCGACAGCGGGGATTTCTCCTACGAGCAGTACTTC
TRBJ2-3	TRBV7-9	.	.	CASSGRGGSGTDTQYF	TGTGCCAGCAGCGGACGAGGGGGATCTGGCACAGATACGCAGTATTTT
TRBJ1-3	TRBV6-2/TRBV6-3	few	.	CASSYPDPGNTIYF	TGTGCCAGCAGTTACCCGGACCCTGGAAACACCATATATTTT
TRBJ1-1	TRBV20-1	few	TRBD1	CSARDTGANTEAFF	TGCAGTGCTAGAGACACAGGGGCGAACACTGAAGCTTTCTTT
TRBJ1-1	TRBV6-2/TRBV6-3	few	.	CASSPRTTNTEAFF	TGTGCCAGCAGTCCCCGGACAACCAACACTGAAGCTTTCTTT
TRBJ2-3	TRBV7-2	many	TRBD2	CASSLGLAGGLTQYF	TGTGCCAGCAGCTTAGGGCTAGCGGGGGGGCTCACGCAGTATTTT
TRBJ2-7	TRBV7-2	.	.	CASSLAASSSYEQYF	TGTGCCAGCAGCTTAGCGGCTAGCTCCTCCTACGAGCAGTACTTC
TRBJ1-1	TRBV6-6	few	.	CASSYLPAGNTEAFF	TGTGCCAGCAGTTACCTCCCGGCAGGCAACACTGAAGCTTTCTTT
TRBJ1-1	TRBV20-1	.	.	CSLGGIVNTEAFF	TGCAGCCTAGGGGGGATCGTGAACACTGAAGCTTTCTTT
TRBJ1-5	TRBV20-1	.	TRBD1	CSASGVQGWGQPQHF	TGCAGTGCTAGCGGGGTACAGGGGTGGGGTCAGCCCCAGCATTTT
TRBJ1-6	TRBV10-3	.	.	CAIRAAEAYNSPLHF	TGTGCCATCAGGGCCGCTGAGGCCTATAATTCACCCCTCCACTTT
TRBJ2-3	TRBV9	few	.	CASSVGTVDTDTQYF	TGTGCCAGCAGCGTAGGGACAGTGGACACAGATACGCAGTATTTT
TRBJ1-2	TRBV10-3	few	.	CAISENYGYTF	TGTGCCATCAGTGAGAACTATGGCTACACCTTC
TRBJ2-7	TRBV29-1	few	.	CSGLLAAWGDEQYF	TGCAGCGGTCTCTTAGCCGCCTGGGGAGACGAGCAGTACTTC